A single sample gave rise to the 26 T cell receptor beta chains below, sequenced in a study of blood T cell repertoires in COVID-19. The assay was immunoSEQ multiplex PCR, and TCRdb's table has in-frame clones only and misses some. Here the sample spans some 150,000 clones, 70% to 90% being singletons. Sequencing input: peripheral blood. The receptors come from a woman in her forties with active or convalescent COVID-19.

The chain links TRBV6-4 to TRBJ2-4; perhaps TRBD2 as D (6 bases). V was clipped by 2 bases and J by 1 base, with 6 bases between them. CDR1 is MRHNA and CDR2 is SNTAGT in the germline V gene. The CDR3 is made up of 14 amino acids. The CDR3 DNA follows: TGTGCCAGCAGTGACAGCGGGGCCAAAAACATTCAGTACTTC. Its translation is CASSDSGAKNIQYF.

This clone was detected only once. V and J are TRBV21-1 and TRBJ2-1; the table's D call, TRBD1, has no DNA check behind it. TRBV21-1 is shown as a pseudogene. This CDR3 contains 15 residues. The CDR3 sequence: CASSPRTGGDNEQFF. The CDR3 DNA reads TGTGCCAGCAGCCCCCGGACAGGGGGGGACAATGAGCAGTTCTTC.

The gene calls are TRBV19 and TRBJ2-2; 8 nucleotides line up with TRBD2. Germline CDR1 is LNHDA and CDR2 is SQIVND (reference sequence). V was pared by 5 bases and J by 4 bases, with 6 bases of the junction left unmatched. The CDR3 has 15 residues. The CDR3 coding sequence is TGTGCCAGTAGTCCCGGGAGGGGATTCACCGGGGAGCTGTTTTTT. Translated, it gives CASSPGRGFTGELFF. Variable domain in full (rest from reference TRBV19 and TRBJ2-2): DGGITQSPKYLFRKEGQNVTLSCEQNLNHDAMYWYRQDPGQGLRLIYYSQIVNDFQKGDIAEGYSVSREKKESFPLTVTSAQKNPTAFYLCASSPGRGFTGELFFGEGSRLTVL.

Only a few counts were recorded for this clone. The chain links TRBV19 to TRBJ1-5, with no clear D. Trimming pared 6 bases from V and 5 bases from J, leaving 8 bases between. The CDR3 runs to 12 residues. Per the germline V gene, CDR1 is LNHDA and CDR2 is SQIVND (reference sequence). Here the CDR3 reads CASSKRDQPQHF. DNA of the CDR3: TGTGCCAGTAGCAAAAGAGATCAGCCCCAGCATTTT.

The rearrangement joins TRBV27 to TRBJ2-4; D is perhaps TRBD1 (5 bases). Germline V CDR1 and CDR2: MNHEY, SMNVEV (reference sequence). The CDR3 is 16 residues long. The V end was cut by 6 bases, the J end by 3 bases, with 18 bases between. The CDR3, as DNA: TGTGCCAGCAGCCCATTGGGGCCCGCCGGCAAAAACATTCAGTACTTC. Residues: CASSPLGPAGKNIQYF.

This rearrangement joins TRBV20-1 to TRBJ2-3; 8 positions match TRBD2. Germline V gene data show CDR1 as DFQATT and CDR2 as SNEGSKA (reference sequence). The CDR3 totals 16 residues. V trimming: 3 bases; J trimming: 2 bases; junction bases outside the gene matches: 10. The chain's CDR3 is CSASNALAGLTDTQYF. The CDR3 nucleotides read TGCAGTGCTAGTAATGCGCTAGCGGGTCTCACAGATACGCAGTATTTT.

The V and J genes are TRBV5-1 and TRBJ2-3, with TRBD2 matching 14 bases. Germline CDR1 SGHRS, CDR2 YFSETQ. CDR3 length equals 16 residues. With 4 bases clipped from V and 8 bases from J, the junction kept 9 bases outside the gene matches. Here the CDR3 reads CASSPSHGTSGGTQYF. CDR3 bases: TGCGCCAGCAGCCCCAGCCATGGGACTAGCGGGGGTACGCAGTATTTT.

The CDR3 sequence is CASSSGTPPFGYTF. CDR3 coding DNA: TGTGCCAGTAGTTCCGGGACACCTCCGTTTGGCTACACCTTC. The rearrangement joins TRBV19 to TRBJ1-2; possible D gene TRBD1, 6 bases. The germline CDR1 and CDR2 sequences are LNHDA and SQIVND (reference sequence). Trimming pared 5 bases from V and 7 bases from J, leaving 17 bases between. The length of the CDR3 is 14 residues.

The gene calls are TRBV29-1 and TRBJ2-7; tentatively, D is TRBD1 (6 bases). The germline V and J ends were trimmed by 6 bases and 0 bases, with 15 bases remaining between them. Germline V gene data show CDR1 as SQVTM and CDR2 as ANQGSEA. CDR3 length: 14 amino acids. The CDR3 reads CSVMRQVYSYEQYF. The CDR3 DNA reads TGCAGCGTCATGCGACAGGTCTACTCCTACGAGCAGTACTTC.

The chain joins TRBV27 to TRBJ1-4; D remains unclear. The germline gives CDR1 MNHEY, CDR2 SMNVEV (reference sequence). The germline V and J ends were trimmed by 8 bases and 0 bases, with 7 bases remaining between them. The CDR3 spans 13 residues. The CDR3 region is CASGLATNEKLFF. CDR3 nucleotide sequence: TGTGCCAGCGGACTTGCAACTAATGAAAAACTGTTTTTT.

This clone was detected only a few times. The V and J genes are TRBV18 and TRBJ1-2, with TRBD1 as a possible D gene (5 bases). Germline values: CDR1 KGHSH, CDR2 LQKENI. The germline V and J ends were trimmed by 3 bases and 0 bases, with 17 bases remaining between them. This CDR3 is built from 17 residues. CDR3 coding DNA: TGTGCCAGCTCACCGGGGCCTGGGATATCCGCTAACTATGGCTACACCTTC. It translates to CASSPGPGISANYGYTF. Supplemented by reference TRBV18 and TRBJ1-2, the full variable domain reads NAGVMQNPRHLVRRRGQEARLRCSPMKGHSHVYWYRQLPEEGLKFMVYLQKENIIDESGMPKERFSAEFPKEGPSILRIQQVVRGDSAAYFCASSPGPGISANYGYTFGSGTRLTVV.

The chain recombines TRBV7-6 with TRBJ2-7; 8 positions match TRBD2. The germline V gene has CDR1 SGHVS and CDR2 FNYEAQ. The CDR3 is 14 residues long. Trimming took 5 bases from V and 0 from J; bases not matched to a gene: 3. The CDR3 bases are TGTGCCAGCAGCCCCGGGGGGGGCTCCTACGAGCAGTACTTC. It yields the protein CASSPGGGSYEQYF.

This clone was detected once. The chain is built from TRBV21-1 and TRBJ1-2; the D call of TRBD1 is as the table states it, not checked on the DNA. TRBV21-1 is shown as a pseudogene. This CDR3 has 13 amino acids. Written as DNA, the CDR3 is TGTGCCAGCAGCAAACCACAGGACTATGGCTACACCTTC. It encodes CASSKPQDYGYTF.

This chain uses TRBV19 with TRBJ2-7, with D perhaps TRBD1 (5 bases). The CDR3 contains 14 residues. The V gene lost 3 bases and the J gene lost 0 bases, with 9 bases spanning the gap. CDR1 and CDR2 (germline): LNHDA, SQIVND (reference sequence). In nucleotides, the CDR3 is TGTGCCAGTAGTATGCGACAGCCCTCCTACGAGCAGTACTTC. This gives the protein CASSMRQPSYEQYF.

This clone has just one count. This sequence joins TRBV7-6 and TRBJ1-6; D is perhaps TRBD1 (5 bases). The V gene's germline CDR1 is SGHVS and CDR2 FNYEAQ. This CDR3 comprises 15 residues. The ends were cut back, 5 bases at V and 3 bases at J, with 11 bases in the middle. In DNA form, the CDR3 reads TGTGCCAGCAGCCCCCTGGGGGGCTATAATTCACCCCTCCACTTT. The encoded protein is CASSPLGGYNSPLHF.

The chain joins TRBV4-1 to TRBJ2-2; D may be TRBD1 (5 bases). Looked up from germline, CDR1 is MGHRA and CDR2 is YSYEKL. Trimming took 0 bases from V and 6 from J, leaving 11 bases between them. The CDR3 totals 15 residues. The chain's CDR3 is CASSQDPGLAGELFF. CDR3 nucleotide sequence: TGCGCCAGCAGCCAAGATCCAGGGTTGGCCGGGGAGCTGTTTTTT.

The table lists this clone with a few counts. The chain combines TRBV19 with TRBJ1-4, with no clear D. Trimming shortened V by 9 bases and J by 6 bases, and 14 bases separated the two germline ends. Per germline, CDR1 LNHDA and CDR2 SQIVND (reference sequence). The CDR3 is 13 residues long. The CDR3 protein is CASRGWRYEKLFF. The CDR3 nucleotides are TGTGCCAGCCGAGGGTGGAGGTATGAAAAACTGTTTTTT.

As DNA, the CDR3 is TGTGCCAGCAGTACCCCGGACAGGGGGCGTGCGAGTGGCTACACCTTC. It specifies CASSTPDRGRASGYTF. The gene calls are TRBV6-6 and TRBJ1-2; 11 positions match TRBD1. The CDR3 consists of 16 residues. After removal of 5 bases from V and 7 bases from J, the junction contained 12 bases not matched to a gene. Germline lookup yields CDR1 MNHNY and CDR2 SVGAGI (reference sequence).

V and J are TRBV14 and TRBJ1-5; tentatively, D is TRBD1 (5 bases). Trimming stripped 4 bases from V and 1 base from J, with 8 bases between. Germline V gene lookup returns CDR1 SGHDN and CDR2 FVKESK. The CDR3 sequence is 14 residues long. CDR3 coding DNA: TGTGCCAGCAGCCGGCGGGGCAGCAATCAGCCCCAGCATTTT. Translated, it gives CASSRRGSNQPQHF. Full variable domain (remainder filled in from reference TRBV14 and TRBJ1-5): EAGVTQFPSHSVIEKGQTVTLRCDPISGHDNLYWYRRVMGKEIKFLLHFVKESKQDESGMPNNRFLAERTGGTYSTLKVQPAELEDSGVYFCASSRRGSNQPQHFGDGTRLSIL.

The V gene is TRBV6-2 or TRBV6-3, the J gene TRBJ2-7; 10 bases match TRBD1. Trimming cost V 5 bases and J 3 bases; bases outside gene matches: 7. Per the germline V gene, CDR1 is MNHEY and CDR2 is SVGEGT. The CDR3 loop spans 15 amino acids. The CDR3 bases are TGTGCCAGCAGTCGCGGGACAGGGGCTCGCTACGAGCAGTACTTC. Its translation is CASSRGTGARYEQYF.

Remarks on this clone: At one boundary the junction diverges from the germline segment, which might be a read error. CDR3 sequence reads: CASSQEKATVYGCTF. CDR3 DNA: TGCGCCAGCAGCCAAGAGAAAGCGACGGTCTATGGCTGCACCTTC. This chain joins TRBV4-1 and TRBJ1-2; D gene uncertain. This CDR3 spans 15 amino acids. Germline V gene sequence: CDR1 MGHRA, CDR2 YSYEKL.

The chain links TRBV28 to TRBJ1-4; 7 nucleotides match TRBD1. Trimming at V came to 5 bases and at J to 7 bases, leaving 13 bases not matched to a gene. Germline CDR1 and CDR2: MDHEN and SYDVKM. The CDR3 has 16 amino acids. The CDR3 DNA is TGTGCCAGCAGTCCAATCGGACAGGCGTTTGGTGAAAAACTGTTTTTT. This gives the protein CASSPIGQAFGEKLFF.

J is TRBJ1-1 and V is TRBV4-3; TRBD1 might be the D (6 bases). There are 16 residues in the CDR3. The germline V gene has CDR1 LGHNA and CDR2 YSLEER. V dropped 4 bases and J dropped 1 base, with 16 bases sitting between them. The chain's CDR3 is CASSRLSTRGNTEAFF. CDR3 in DNA: TGCGCCAGCAGCCGATTAAGCACCAGGGGGAACACTGAAGCTTTCTTT.

The chain links TRBV18 to TRBJ1-1; possibly TRBD1 for D (5 bases). Trimming took 3 bases from V and 0 from J, leaving 14 bases between them. Germline CDR1 reads KGHSH; CDR2 reads LQKENI. The CDR3 is made up of 16 amino acids. Written as DNA, the CDR3 is TGTGCCAGCTCACCCCCGGCCAGGGTTATGAACACTGAAGCTTTCTTT. This encodes CASSPPARVMNTEAFF. Full variable domain (rest looked up from reference TRBV18 and TRBJ1-1): NAGVMQNPRHLVRRRGQEARLRCSPMKGHSHVYWYRQLPEEGLKFMVYLQKENIIDESGMPKERFSAEFPKEGPSILRIQQVVRGDSAAYFCASSPPARVMNTEAFFGQGTRLTVV.

A remark on this clone: Other DNA sequences from this sample encode an identical CDR3 as well. The chain has TRBV3-1 (or the pseudogene TRBV3-2) and TRBJ1-4, with 8 bases lining up with TRBD1. Looked up from germline, CDR1 is LGHDT and CDR2 is YNNKEL (reference sequence). After removal of 1 base from V and 4 bases from J, the junction contained 2 bases not matched to a gene. The CDR3 has 15 amino acids. CDR3 region: CASSQATGVNEKLFF. DNA of the CDR3: TGTGCCAGCAGCCAAGCGACAGGGGTTAATGAAAAACTGTTTTTT.

This chain uses TRBV25-1 with TRBJ1-1, with a tentative D call TRBD1 (6 bases). V was clipped by 6 bases and J by 1 base, with 18 bases between them. Germline assignment: CDR1 MGHDK and CDR2 SYGVNS. The CDR3 is 16 amino acids. The CDR3 DNA reads TGTGCCAGCAGACCACCCCTGGGACAACGGAACACTGAAGCTTTCTTT. It yields the protein CASRPPLGQRNTEAFF.